A single sample is the source of the 12 T cell receptor beta chains below, sequenced in a study of T-cell memory formation after mild COVID-19. One entry per CDR3 protein, called by TCRdb with MiXCR from the 5' RACE reads. The sample includes tens of thousands of distinct CDR3 sequences, about 12% of them seen just once. Sequenced sample: PBMCs or a T cell subset sorted from them (not recorded which). These receptor sequences come from a man between 18 and 35 years old who had mild COVID-19 (a few samples of this study predate the infection). Cell type and time point are not known.

This clonotype was seen only a few times. The chain is built from TRBV6-2 or TRBV6-3 and TRBJ2-1; D is possibly TRBD1 or TRBD2 (6 bases each). This CDR3 is built from 13 residues. CDR1 and CDR2 (germline): MNHEY, SVGEGT. Trimming pared 5 bases from V and 10 bases from J, leaving 15 bases between. In nucleotides, the CDR3 is TGTGCCAGCAGTCAAGGAGGGGGTGGCGAGCAGTTCTTC. Amino acids: CASSQGGGGEQFF.

In this sample, this clonotype turned up many times. The rearrangement joins TRBV7-8 to TRBJ2-7; 12 bases fit TRBD1. Losses at the gene ends were 5 bases for V and 4 bases for J; bases not matched to a gene: 9. This CDR3 has 16 residues. CDR1 SGHVS and CDR2 FQNEAQ come from the germline V gene. CDR3 region: CASSAGGTGGFYEQYF. CDR3 sequence (DNA): TGTGCCAGCAGCGCGGGGGGGACAGGGGGCTTTTACGAGCAGTACTTC. The full variable domain, completed using reference TRBV7-8 and TRBJ2-7, is GAGVSQSPRYKVAKRGQDVALRCDPISGHVSLFWYQQALGQGPEFLTYFQNEAQLDKSGLPSDRFFAERPEGSVSTLKIQRTQQEDSAVYLCASSAGGTGGFYEQYFGPGTRLTVT.

The CDR3 loop is CASIDAVGEVALRPQHF. CDR3 in DNA: TGTGCCAGCATCGACGCCGTGGGGGAGGTAGCCTTACGGCCCCAGCATTTT. V gene TRBV6-6 combines with J gene TRBJ1-5, with a weak D call TRBD1 (5 bases). CDR1 is MNHNY, CDR2 SVGAGI, per germline (reference sequence). The CDR3 spans 17 residues. V was cut by 7 bases and J by 9 bases, with 28 bases left in between.

The table lists this clonotype with a few counts. This chain connects TRBV3-1 to TRBJ1-6; 9 bases are shared with TRBD1. The V gene's germline CDR1 is LGHDT and CDR2 YNNKEL (reference sequence). The length of the CDR3 is 18 residues. J was trimmed by 9 bases and V by 11 bases; bases with no gene match: 23. Here the CDR3 DNA reads TGTGCCTCCAGCGGTGGGGGACAGGGTCATTGGGTTGGTTCACCCCTCCACTTT. Translated: CASSGGGQGHWVGSPLHF.

This clonotype occurred many times. This sequence joins TRBV7-9 and TRBJ2-2; D tentatively reads TRBD1 or TRBD2 (5 bases each). CDR1 is SEHNR and CDR2 is FQNEAQ in the germline V gene (reference sequence). The CDR3 extends over 14 amino acids. Trimming stripped 5 bases from V and 6 bases from J, with 13 bases between. The DNA for the CDR3 is TGTGCCAGCAGCCCCGGGACCTCGGCCGGGGAGCTGTTTTTT. This codes for CASSPGTSAGELFF.

V usage is TRBV7-2 and J usage is TRBJ2-3; 7 bases line up with TRBD2. CDR3 length equals 15 residues. V lost 3 bases to trimming and J lost 1 base; unmatched junction nucleotides: 4. Germline lookup yields CDR1 SGHTA and CDR2 FQGNSA. The CDR3 sequence is CASSFGSGRTDTQYF. Here the CDR3 DNA reads TGTGCCAGCAGCTTCGGTAGCGGGCGCACAGATACGCAGTATTTT.

A few counts support this clonotype. The rearrangement uses TRBV7-3 and TRBJ1-1; D unclear. CDR3 length equals 14 residues. The germline V gene encodes CDR1 SGHTA and CDR2 FQGTGA. Trimming cost V 5 bases and J 3 bases, with 13 bases left between them. The CDR3 spells CASSPKPEYTEAFF. The CDR3 DNA follows: TGTGCCAGCAGCCCAAAGCCCGAGTACACTGAAGCTTTCTTT.

Many counts were recorded for this clonotype. The V and J genes are TRBV20-1 and TRBJ2-3; 7 bases are a match to TRBD2. The J segment lost 0 bases and the V segment lost 5 bases, leaving 2 bases of the junction unmatched. Germline V gene sequence: CDR1 DFQATT, CDR2 SNEGSKA (reference sequence). The CDR3 runs to 13 residues. As DNA, the CDR3 is TGCAGTGCTGGCGGGGGAAGCACAGATACGCAGTATTTT. Amino acid sequence: CSAGGGSTDTQYF.

This clonotype was recorded at least ten times. The V and J genes are TRBV29-1 and TRBJ2-1, with TRBD2 identical over 7 bases. CDR3 length: 12 residues. CDR1 and CDR2 from the germline V gene are SQVTM and ANQGSEA. Germline trimming cut 8 bases from V and 7 bases from J; bases unmatched to any gene: 8. CDR3 loop: CSTSGGENEQFF. The CDR3 DNA is TGCAGCACCTCGGGGGGAGAAAATGAGCAGTTCTTC.

CDR3 DNA sequence: TGCGCCAGCAGCTTGGCGGCTTCCAGCACAGATACGCAGTATTTT. It yields the protein CASSLAASSTDTQYF. The rearrangement joins TRBV5-1 to TRBJ2-3; D gene uncertain. The germline V gene encodes CDR1 SGHRS and CDR2 YFSETQ. The CDR3 length is 15 residues. V lost 0 bases to trimming and J lost 0 bases, with 8 bases between them. Using reference TRBV5-1 and TRBJ2-3 for the parts outside the CDR3, the full variable domain is KAGVTQTPRYLIKTRGQQVTLSCSPISGHRSVSWYQQTPGQGLQFLFEYFSETQRNKGNFPGRFSGRQFSNSRSEMNVSTLELGDSALYLCASSLAASSTDTQYFGPGTRLTVL.

The rearrangement uses TRBV29-1 and TRBJ2-3; D call uncertain. The CDR3 has 14 amino acids. Germline V lookup: CDR1 SQVTM, CDR2 ANQGSEA. V lost 4 bases to trimming and J lost 0 bases, with 11 bases between them. CDR3 loop: CSVGVSVSTDTQYF. As DNA, the CDR3 is TGCAGCGTTGGGGTCAGCGTAAGCACAGATACGCAGTATTTT.

The J gene is TRBJ1-3, the V gene TRBV18, with a weak D call TRBD1 (5 bases). The germline CDR1 and CDR2 sequences are KGHSH and LQKENI. The V end lost 6 bases, the J end lost 4 bases, and 10 bases lay between the germline ends. The CDR3 loop spans 13 amino acids. The CDR3 DNA reads as TGTGCCAGCTCCCCGAACAGGGGAAACACCATATATTTT. This gives the protein CASSPNRGNTIYF.